This T cell receptor (beta chain) derives from a study of tumour-infiltrating T cells in Burkitt lymphoma. Overall study: The Burkitt lymphoma cohort spanned all epidemiological subtypes. Productive clonality predicted overall and progression-free survival. Study-wide results and caveats: Public clonotypes, several, appeared across numerous Burkitt lymphoma patients.

On this clone: Its antigen remains unknown.

Profiled with immunoSEQ multiplex PCR; TCRdb holds only in-frame clones, not every one. The top ten clones hold 2% to 2.5% of a sample with around 770 clones, almost 96% of them seen once. V lost 6 bases to trimming and J lost 5 bases; unmatched junction nucleotides: 8. The CDR3 is 15 residues long. Germline lookup yields CDR1 SNHLY and CDR2 FYNNEI. Specimen: tumor tissue. This clonotype was sampled from a human donor with Burkitt lymphoma. The gene calls are TRBV2 and TRBJ2-2; 8 bases map to TRBD2. CDR3 amino acids: CASRGLVDDTGELFF. In DNA form, the CDR3 reads TGTGCCAGCAGGGGACTAGTCGATGATACCGGGGAGCTGTTTTTT.